Listed here are 14 T cell receptor beta chains from one sample, sequenced in a study of response to subunit inactivated influenza vaccine. TCRdb passed the RT-PCR reads through MiXCR, listing each CDR3 protein once. The data hold around 150,000 distinct CDR3 sequences, with roughly 10% observed a single time. The sequences come from non-naive T cells sorted from PBMCs, collected roughly 47 days after vaccination. The receptors shown here come from a man between 45 and 60 years old who received an inactivated influenza vaccine.

This clonotype was counted many times. This chain uses TRBV12-3 or TRBV12-4 with TRBJ2-3; D is perhaps TRBD2 (6 bases). The CDR3 covers 14 residues. V dropped 2 bases and J dropped 1 base, with 7 bases sitting between them. DNA of the CDR3: TGTGCCAGCAGTTTAAGGGAGGGCACAGATACGCAGTATTTT. Its protein product is CASSLREGTDTQYF.

This chain connects TRBV7-2 to TRBJ1-6; 9 nucleotides line up with TRBD1. There are 14 residues in the CDR3. The germline V gene has CDR1 SGHTA and CDR2 FQGNSA. The ends lost 5 bases at V and 9 bases at J; junction bases unmatched: 5. DNA of the CDR3: TGTGCCAGCAGCCTGGGACAGGGTGTTTCACCCCTCCACTTT. Residues: CASSLGQGVSPLHF.

This clonotype was observed at least ten times. This chain uses TRBV12-3 or TRBV12-4 with TRBJ2-7, with D possibly being TRBD2 (5 bases). The germline V and J ends were trimmed by 5 bases and 7 bases, with 18 bases remaining between them. This CDR3 has 14 residues. The CDR3 here is CASSLPRRRKEQYF. CDR3 sequence (DNA): TGTGCCAGCAGTCTCCCCCGGCGGAGGAAGGAGCAGTACTTC.

This clonotype has only a few counts. The CDR3 reads CASSTWDYSPLHF. In DNA, the CDR3 is TGTGCCAGCAGTACTTGGGACTATTCACCCCTCCACTTT. The rearrangement joins TRBV12-3 or TRBV12-4 to TRBJ1-6, with a possible D match to TRBD1 (5 bases). This CDR3 spans 13 amino acids. V was shortened by 5 bases and J by 8 bases, with 10 bases between the two germline ends.

This clonotype occurred a few times. The chain links TRBV10-3 to TRBJ2-6; D ambiguous. This CDR3 comprises 16 residues. V lost 1 base, J lost 1 base, and 8 bases lay in between. Germline V gene sequence: CDR1 ENHRY, CDR2 SYGVKD. The CDR3 DNA follows: TGTGCCATCAGTGAGTATGGGGAATCTGGGGCCAACGTCCTGACTTTC. Its protein is CAISEYGESGANVLTF.

The chain carries TRBV27 and TRBJ2-2, with 7 bases that match TRBD2. V was clipped by 3 bases and J by 5 bases; unmatched bases: 6. Germline V gene data show CDR1 as MNHEY and CDR2 as SMNVEV (reference sequence). The CDR3 spans 15 residues. The CDR3 nucleotides are TGTGCCAGCAGTTTCCAGCGGGGTGGAACCGGGGAGCTGTTTTTT. Its protein is CASSFQRGGTGELFF.

This clonotype was seen a few times. V is TRBV6-1 and J is TRBJ1-2, with D possibly being TRBD1 (5 bases). Germline assignment: CDR1 MNHNS and CDR2 SASEGT. V was shortened by 6 bases and J by 0 bases, with 11 bases between the two germline ends. This CDR3 contains 14 residues. CDR3 coding DNA: TGTGCCAGCAGCCGGGGCCGGACTAACTATGGCTACACCTTC. Translation gives CASSRGRTNYGYTF.

The gene calls are TRBV20-1 and TRBJ1-1, with unresolved D. The V end lost 1 base, the J end lost 4 bases, and 10 bases lay between the germline ends. CDR3 length: 13 residues. The germline CDR1 and CDR2 sequences are DFQATT and SNEGSKA (reference sequence). CDR3 DNA: TGCAGTGCTAGAGCATGGGAGGGCACTGAAGCTTTCTTT. The encoded protein is CSARAWEGTEAFF.

The chain recombines TRBV20-1 with TRBJ2-7; D is perhaps TRBD1 or TRBD2 (5 bases each). The CDR3 sequence is 16 residues long. Per the germline V gene, CDR1 is DFQATT and CDR2 is SNEGSKA (reference sequence). V lost 0 bases and J 4 bases, leaving 19 bases between the germline ends. The CDR3 region is CSARESPGRLRYEQYF. The CDR3 DNA follows: TGCAGTGCTAGAGAGTCTCCGGGACGCCTTCGGTACGAGCAGTACTTC.

This clonotype was observed at least ten times. This chain connects TRBV7-2 to TRBJ2-1; TRBD2 is a possible D gene (6 bases). CDR3 length: 15 amino acids. V lost 1 base and J lost 4, with 11 bases in between. The germline gives CDR1 SGHTA, CDR2 FQGNSA. CDR3 DNA sequence: TGTGCCAGCAGCTTAGACGGGAGAGGATACAATGAGCAGTTCTTC. It translates to CASSLDGRGYNEQFF.

This clonotype has just a few counts. This chain uses TRBV10-3 with TRBJ2-5; 7 bases are shared with TRBD1. In germline, CDR1 is ENHRY, CDR2 SYGVKD. Trimming took 3 bases from V and 2 from J; bases not matched to a gene: 3. This CDR3 region has 14 residues. The CDR3 nucleotides read TGTGCCATCAGTGAAGACAGGGCACAAGAGACCCAGTACTTC. Translated, it gives CAISEDRAQETQYF.

This chain links TRBV10-3 with TRBJ2-2; D might be TRBD1 (6 bases). This CDR3 contains 13 residues. Germline CDR1 reads ENHRY; CDR2 reads SYGVKD. V was trimmed by 3 bases and J by 7 bases, leaving 9 bases between them. As DNA, the CDR3 is TGTGCCATCAGTGAAACAGGGCGCGGGGAGCTGTTTTTT. Translated, it gives CAISETGRGELFF.

The sample holds many counts of this clonotype. The chain is built from TRBV12-3 or TRBV12-4 and TRBJ2-1, with 7 bases fitting TRBD2. The CDR3 extends over 14 amino acids. Trimming cost V 8 bases and J 7 bases; bases outside gene matches: 11. The CDR3 sequence: CASGLGGSGNEQFF. DNA of the CDR3: TGTGCCAGCGGCCTTGGGGGTAGCGGGAATGAGCAGTTCTTC.

The genes are TRBV6-1 and TRBJ2-1, with 10 bases matching TRBD2. Germline CDR1 MNHNS, CDR2 SASEGT. J gave up 7 bases and V 10 bases, and 13 bases lay outside the gene matches. CDR3 length: 15 amino acids. Here the CDR3 reads CATTGASGRGNEQFF. CDR3 sequence (DNA): TGTGCCACCACAGGGGCTAGCGGGAGAGGGAATGAGCAGTTCTTC.